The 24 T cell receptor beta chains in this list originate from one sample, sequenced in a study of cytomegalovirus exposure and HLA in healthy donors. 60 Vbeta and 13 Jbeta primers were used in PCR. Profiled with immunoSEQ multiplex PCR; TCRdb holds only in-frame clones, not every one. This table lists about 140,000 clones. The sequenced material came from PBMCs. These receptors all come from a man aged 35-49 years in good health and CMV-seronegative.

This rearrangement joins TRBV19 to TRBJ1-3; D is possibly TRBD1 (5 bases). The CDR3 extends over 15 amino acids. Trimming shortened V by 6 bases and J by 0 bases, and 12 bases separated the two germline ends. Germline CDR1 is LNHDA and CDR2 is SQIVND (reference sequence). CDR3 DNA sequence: TGTGCCAGTAGCCCGGACATCATCTCTGGAAACACCATATATTTT. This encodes CASSPDIISGNTIYF.

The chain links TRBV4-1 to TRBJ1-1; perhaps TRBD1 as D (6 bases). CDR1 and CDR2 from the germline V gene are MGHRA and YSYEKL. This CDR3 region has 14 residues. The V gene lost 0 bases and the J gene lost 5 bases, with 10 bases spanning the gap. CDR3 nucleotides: TGCGCCAGCAGCCAAGATAGCAGGGGAACTGAAGCTTTCTTT. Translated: CASSQDSRGTEAFF.

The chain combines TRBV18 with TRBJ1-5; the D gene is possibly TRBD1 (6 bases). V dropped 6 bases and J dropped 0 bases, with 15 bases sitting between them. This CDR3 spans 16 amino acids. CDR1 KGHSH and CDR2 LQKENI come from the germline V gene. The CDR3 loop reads CASSYLGQTSNQPQHF. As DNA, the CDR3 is TGTGCCAGCTCGTACCTCGGACAGACTAGCAATCAGCCCCAGCATTTT. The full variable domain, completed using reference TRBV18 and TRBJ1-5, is NAGVMQNPRHLVRRRGQEARLRCSPMKGHSHVYWYRQLPEEGLKFMVYLQKENIIDESGMPKERFSAEFPKEGPSILRIQQVVRGDSAAYFCASSYLGQTSNQPQHFGDGTRLSIL.

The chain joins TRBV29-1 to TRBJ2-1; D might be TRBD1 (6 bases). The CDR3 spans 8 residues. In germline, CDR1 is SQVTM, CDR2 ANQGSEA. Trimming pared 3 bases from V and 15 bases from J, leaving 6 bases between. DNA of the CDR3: TGCAGCGTTGAGGGGGCGTTCTTC. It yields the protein CSVEGAFF.

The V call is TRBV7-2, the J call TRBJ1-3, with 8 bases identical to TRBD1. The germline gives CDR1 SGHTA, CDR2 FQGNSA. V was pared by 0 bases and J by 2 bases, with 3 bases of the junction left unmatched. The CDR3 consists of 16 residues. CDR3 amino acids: CASSLARTGTGNTIYF. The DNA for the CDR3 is TGTGCCAGCAGCTTAGCTAGGACAGGGACTGGAAACACCATATATTTT.

In DNA form, the CDR3 reads TGTGCCAGCAGTGAAGCGGAGGAGGGCCTCACCGGGGAGCTGTTTTTT. This codes for CASSEAEEGLTGELFF. The V and J genes are TRBV2 and TRBJ2-2; possible D gene TRBD2, 6 bases. Trimming removed 0 bases at V and 4 bases at J, with 12 bases between. The CDR3 contains 16 residues. Germline CDR1 is SNHLY and CDR2 is FYNNEI.

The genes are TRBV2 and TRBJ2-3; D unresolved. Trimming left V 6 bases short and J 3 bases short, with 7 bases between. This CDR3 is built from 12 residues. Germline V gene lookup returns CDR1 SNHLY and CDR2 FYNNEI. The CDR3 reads CASSLLTDTQYF. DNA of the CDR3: TGTGCCAGCAGCTTACTGACAGATACGCAGTATTTT.

The CDR3 loop is CASSLDGQGGTEAFF. In DNA form, the CDR3 reads TGTGCCAGCAGCTTAGACGGACAGGGGGGCACTGAAGCTTTCTTT. The chain recombines TRBV11-2 with TRBJ1-1; the match to TRBD1 covers 10 bases. CDR1 is SGHAT and CDR2 is FQNNGV in the germline V gene. The CDR3 has 15 amino acids. Trimming removed 0 bases from V and 4 bases from J; junction bases left unmatched: 2.

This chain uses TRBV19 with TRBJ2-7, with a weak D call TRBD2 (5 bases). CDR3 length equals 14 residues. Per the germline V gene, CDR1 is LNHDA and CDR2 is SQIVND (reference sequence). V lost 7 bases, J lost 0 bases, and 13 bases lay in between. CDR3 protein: CASTLGRGSYEQYF. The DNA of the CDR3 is TGTGCCAGTACCCTGGGGAGAGGCTCCTACGAGCAGTACTTC.

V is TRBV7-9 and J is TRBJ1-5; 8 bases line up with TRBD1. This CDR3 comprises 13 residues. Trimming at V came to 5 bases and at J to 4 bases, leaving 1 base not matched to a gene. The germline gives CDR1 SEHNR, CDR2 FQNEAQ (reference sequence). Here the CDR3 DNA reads TGTGCCAGCAGCCGACAGGGGAATCAGCCCCAGCATTTT. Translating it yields CASSRQGNQPQHF.

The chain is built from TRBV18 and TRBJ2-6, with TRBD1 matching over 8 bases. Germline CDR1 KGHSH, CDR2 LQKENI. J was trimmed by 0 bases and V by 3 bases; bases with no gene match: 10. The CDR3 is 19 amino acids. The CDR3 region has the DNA TGTGCCAGCTCACCGGCTGTTGGACAGGGTAACTCTGGGGCCAACGTCCTGACTTTC. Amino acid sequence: CASSPAVGQGNSGANVLTF.

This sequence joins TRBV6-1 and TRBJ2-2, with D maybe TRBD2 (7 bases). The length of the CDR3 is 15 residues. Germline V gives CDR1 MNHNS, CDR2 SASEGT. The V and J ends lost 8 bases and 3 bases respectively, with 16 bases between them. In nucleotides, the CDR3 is TGTGCCAGCTATCAAGGGGGGGAGTACACCGGGGAGCTGTTTTTT. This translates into CASYQGGEYTGELFF.

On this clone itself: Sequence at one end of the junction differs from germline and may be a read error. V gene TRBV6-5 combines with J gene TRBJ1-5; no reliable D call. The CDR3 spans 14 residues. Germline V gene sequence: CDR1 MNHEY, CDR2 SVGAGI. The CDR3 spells CAGSSRLRNQPQHF. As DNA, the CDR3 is TGTGCCGGCAGCTCTAGACTTCGGAATCAGCCCCAGCATTTT.

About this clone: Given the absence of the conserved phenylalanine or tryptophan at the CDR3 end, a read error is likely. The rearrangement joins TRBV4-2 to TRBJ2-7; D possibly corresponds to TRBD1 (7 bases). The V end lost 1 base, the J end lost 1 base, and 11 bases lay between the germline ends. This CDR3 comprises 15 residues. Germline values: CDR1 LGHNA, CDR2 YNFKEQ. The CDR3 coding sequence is TGTGCCAGCAGCCAAGCAGGGGGGCATTCCTACGAGCAGTACCTC. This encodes CASSQAGGHSYEQYL.

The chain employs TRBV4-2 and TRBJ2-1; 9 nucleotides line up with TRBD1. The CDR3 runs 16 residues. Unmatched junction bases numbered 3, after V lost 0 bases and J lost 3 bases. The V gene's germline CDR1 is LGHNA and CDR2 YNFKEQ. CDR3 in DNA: TGTGCCAGCAGCCAAGAAGGGGACAGGGACTACAATGAGCAGTTCTTC. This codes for CASSQEGDRDYNEQFF.

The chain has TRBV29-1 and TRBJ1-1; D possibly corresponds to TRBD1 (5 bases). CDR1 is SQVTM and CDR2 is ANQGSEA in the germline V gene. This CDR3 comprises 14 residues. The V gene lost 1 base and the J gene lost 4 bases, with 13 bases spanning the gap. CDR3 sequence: CSVEGSGGGTEAFF. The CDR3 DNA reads TGCAGCGTTGAAGGTTCGGGGGGAGGCACTGAAGCTTTCTTT.

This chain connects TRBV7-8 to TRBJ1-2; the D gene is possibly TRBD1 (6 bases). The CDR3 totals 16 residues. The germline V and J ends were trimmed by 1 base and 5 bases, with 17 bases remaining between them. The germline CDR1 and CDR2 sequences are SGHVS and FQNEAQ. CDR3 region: CASSLGTRDTGYGYTF. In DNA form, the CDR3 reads TGTGCCAGCAGCTTAGGGACCCGGGACACCGGATATGGCTACACCTTC.

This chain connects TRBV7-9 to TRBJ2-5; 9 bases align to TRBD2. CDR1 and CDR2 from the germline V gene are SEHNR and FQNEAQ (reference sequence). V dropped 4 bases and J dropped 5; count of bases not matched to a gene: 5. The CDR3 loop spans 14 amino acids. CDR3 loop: CASSSLSGGETQYF. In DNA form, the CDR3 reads TGTGCCAGCAGCTCCCTAAGCGGGGGGGAGACCCAGTACTTC.

CDR3 nucleotide sequence: TGTGCCAGTACTTTTTACAATGAGCAGTTCTTC. Its translation is CASTFYNEQFF. This chain joins TRBV19 and TRBJ2-1; D ambiguous. The V and J ends lost 7 bases and 4 bases respectively, with 5 bases between them. CDR1 is LNHDA and CDR2 is SQIVND in the germline V gene (reference sequence). This CDR3 has 11 residues.

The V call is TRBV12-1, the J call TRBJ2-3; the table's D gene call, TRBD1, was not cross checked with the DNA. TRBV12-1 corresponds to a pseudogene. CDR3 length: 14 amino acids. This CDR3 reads CASRLRDRGHTQYF. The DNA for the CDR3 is TGTGCCAGCAGACTACGAGACAGGGGCCATACGCAGTATTTT.

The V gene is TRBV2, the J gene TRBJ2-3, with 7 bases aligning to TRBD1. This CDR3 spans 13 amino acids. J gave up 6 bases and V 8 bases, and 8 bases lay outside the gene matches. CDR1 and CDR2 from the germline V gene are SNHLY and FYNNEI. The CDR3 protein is CASATGIRDTQYF. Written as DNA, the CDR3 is TGTGCCAGCGCGACAGGGATTAGGGATACGCAGTATTTT. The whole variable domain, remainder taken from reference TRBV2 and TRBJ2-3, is EPEVTQTPSHQVTQMGQEVILRCVPISNHLYFYWYRQILGQKVEFLVSFYNNEISEKSEIFDDQFSVERPDGSNFTLKIRSTKLEDSAMYFCASATGIRDTQYFGPGTRLTVL.

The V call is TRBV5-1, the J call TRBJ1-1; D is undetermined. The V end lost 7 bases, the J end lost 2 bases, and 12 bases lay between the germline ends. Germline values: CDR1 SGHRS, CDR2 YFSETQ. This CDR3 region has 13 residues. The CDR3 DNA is TGCGCCAGCGGGCTACGGATAAACACTGAAGCTTTCTTT. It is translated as CASGLRINTEAFF.

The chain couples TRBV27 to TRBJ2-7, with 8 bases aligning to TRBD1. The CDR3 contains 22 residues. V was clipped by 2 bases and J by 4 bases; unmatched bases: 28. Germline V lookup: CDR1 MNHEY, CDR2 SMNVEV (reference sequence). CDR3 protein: CASSLGRGPSLQPTWFVYEQYF. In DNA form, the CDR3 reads TGTGCCAGCAGTTTAGGCAGGGGGCCGTCCTTACAACCTACCTGGTTCGTGTACGAGCAGTACTTC.

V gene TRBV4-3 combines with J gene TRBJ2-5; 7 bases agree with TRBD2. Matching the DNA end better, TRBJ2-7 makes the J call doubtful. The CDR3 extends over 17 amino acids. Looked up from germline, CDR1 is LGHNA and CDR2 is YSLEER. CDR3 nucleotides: TGCGCCAGCAGCCAAGGACTAGCCTCCCCGGTTGCGTACGAGCAGTACTTC. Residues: CASSQGLASPVAYEQYF.